A selection of T cell receptor beta chains follows, all from one sample in a study of T cells in Graves' hyperthyroidism and ophthalmopathy. TCRdb re-called the multiplex PCR reads through MiXCR, storing one row per CDR3 protein. This sample has fewer than 500,000 distinct CDR3 sequences, with roughly 15% found just once. Input material: blood. The receptor set was obtained from a woman in her thirties with Graves' ophthalmopathy. Each CDR3 is given with its conserved first and last residue. The order of the fields is J gene, CDR3 length, V gene, clone size, D gene, CDR3 protein, CDR3 DNA. D genes are given only for firm matches. Clone size is stated in some rows and not others, as once, few, many or a class when expanded.

TRBJ1-6 | 17 | TRBV11-2 | many | TRBD1 | CASSLDGTGHYNSPLHF | TGTGCCAGCAGCTTAGATGGGACAGGCCACTATAATTCACCCCTCCACTTT
TRBJ2-1 | 12 | TRBV10-3 | few | NA | CAISALSHEQFF | TGTGCCATCAGTGCCCTTAGCCATGAGCAGTTCTTC
TRBJ1-5 | 14 | TRBV29-1 | NA | TRBD1 | CSVVLTGANQPQHF | TGCAGCGTTGTTCTGACAGGGGCAAATCAGCCCCAGCATTTT
TRBJ2-2 | 14 | TRBV12-3/TRBV12-4 | many | NA | CASISVGATGELFF | TGTGCCAGCATCTCCGTGGGGGCCACCGGGGAGCTGTTTTTT
TRBJ1-1 | 14 | TRBV6-1 | many | NA | CASSEWTENTEAFF | TGTGCCAGCAGTGAGTGGACGGAGAACACTGAAGCTTTCTTT
TRBJ1-4 | 14 | TRBV3-1 | many | NA | CASSQGATNEKLFF | TGTGCCAGCAGCCAAGGGGCAACTAATGAAAAACTGTTTTTT
TRBJ1-6 | 15 | TRBV27 | many | TRBD1 | CASSHRDRVNSPLHF | TGTGCCAGCAGTCACCGGGACAGGGTTAATTCACCCCTCCACTTT
TRBJ2-1 | 15 | TRBV7-3 | NA | TRBD2 | CASSPSGGKRNEQFF | TGTGCCAGCAGCCCAAGCGGGGGGAAAAGGAATGAGCAGTTCTTC
TRBJ1-2 | 16 | TRBV27 | few | NA | CASSLTRRTAPYGYTF | TGTGCCAGCAGTCTAACCCGACGGACAGCTCCGTATGGCTACACCTTC
TRBJ1-1 | 11 | TRBV2 | NA | NA | CASSERAEAFF | TGTGCCAGCAGTGAACGTGCGGAAGCTTTCTTT